A single sample is the source of the 23 T cell receptor beta chains below, sequenced in a study of blood T cell repertoires in COVID-19. Generated by immunoSEQ multiplex PCR, the TCRdb table keeps only in-frame clones and is missing some. The sample shows about 220,000 clones, about 88% of them seen only once. Material: PBMCs or T cells enriched from blood (not recorded which). The receptor set was obtained from a woman in her 30s who had recovered from COVID-19.

This sequence joins TRBV11-2 and TRBJ1-1; D is ambiguous. Germline CDR1 reads SGHAT; CDR2 reads FQNNGV. The CDR3 is 12 amino acids. Trimming pared 8 bases from V and 6 bases from J, leaving 13 bases between. The CDR3 region is CASSFGIPEAFF. The CDR3 DNA follows: TGTGCCAGCTCCTTCGGGATCCCTGAAGCTTTCTTT. Full variable domain (remainder filled in from reference TRBV11-2 and TRBJ1-1): EAGVAQSPRYKIIEKRQSVAFWCNPISGHATLYWYQQILGQGPKLLIQFQNNGVVDDSQLPKDRFSAERLKGVDSTLKIQPAKLEDSAVYLCASSFGIPEAFFGQGTRLTVV.

The chain links TRBV5-1 to TRBJ2-3; D gene unclear. The ends were cut back, 2 bases at V and 0 bases at J, with 4 bases in the middle. Germline CDR1 and CDR2: SGHRS and YFSETQ. This CDR3 spans 13 amino acids. DNA for the CDR3: TGCGCCAGCAGCTTAACTAGCACAGATACGCAGTATTTT. As protein: CASSLTSTDTQYF.

The chain has TRBV18 and TRBJ2-5; no firm D call. The CDR3 is 14 amino acids. Trimming pared 0 bases from V and 2 bases from J, leaving 7 bases between. Germline CDR1 reads KGHSH; CDR2 reads LQKENI. CDR3: CASSPPNIQETQYF. The CDR3 nucleotides read TGTGCCAGCTCACCACCTAACATTCAAGAGACCCAGTACTTC.

V and J are TRBV4-1 and TRBJ2-5; D may be TRBD1 (7 bases). The V end was cut by 3 bases, the J end by 9 bases, with 11 bases between. This CDR3 has 12 residues. The germline CDR1 and CDR2 sequences are MGHRA and YSYEKL. CDR3 sequence (DNA): TGCGCCAGCAGCCAGGGCAGGGGGGCCCAGTACTTC. This codes for CASSQGRGAQYF.

CDR3 protein: CASSVGQGEQFF. The DNA for the CDR3 is TGTGCCAGCAGTGTGGGACAGGGCGAGCAGTTCTTC. This rearrangement joins TRBV6-4 to TRBJ2-1; 9 nucleotides line up with TRBD1. CDR1 is MRHNA, CDR2 SNTAGT, per germline. The CDR3 runs 12 residues. V was clipped by 4 bases and J by 10 bases; unmatched bases: 2.

The chain couples TRBV5-6 to TRBJ1-5; a possible D gene is TRBD1 (5 bases). CDR3 length equals 17 residues. The V gene's germline CDR1 is SGHDT and CDR2 YYEEEE. Trimming took off 2 bases at V and 4 bases at J, with 19 bases between the two ends. CDR3 in DNA: TGTGCCAGCAGCTTAAGGAGGGACTTCTCGGGGAATCAGCCCCAGCATTTT. Residues: CASSLRRDFSGNQPQHF.

The V and J genes are TRBV6-5 and TRBJ2-6; TRBD2 agrees at 8 bases. There are 13 residues in the CDR3. Trimming at V came to 8 bases and at J to 4 bases, leaving 1 base not matched to a gene. Per germline, CDR1 MNHEY and CDR2 SVGAGI. The CDR3 nucleotides read TGTGCCAGCCGGGGGGGAGGGGCCAACGTCCTGACTTTC. It is translated as CASRGGGANVLTF.

CDR3: CASSLNLGAGSAFF. For the CDR3, the DNA is TGTGCCAGCAGCTTAAATTTAGGAGCGGGGTCGGCTTTCTTT. The V call is TRBV11-2, the J call TRBJ1-1; D is uncertain. The CDR3 runs to 14 residues. V was trimmed by 2 bases and J by 11 bases, leaving 18 bases between them. Looked up from germline, CDR1 is SGHAT and CDR2 is FQNNGV.

The chain uses TRBV3-1 (or the pseudogene TRBV3-2) and TRBJ2-1; 9 bases agree with TRBD1. Looked up from germline, CDR1 is LGHDT and CDR2 is YNNKEL (reference sequence). V was pared by 0 bases and J by 8 bases, with 8 bases of the junction left unmatched. This CDR3 is built from 16 residues. CDR3 in amino acids: CASSQDFGQGIDEQFF. CDR3 coding DNA: TGTGCCAGCAGCCAAGATTTCGGACAGGGGATCGATGAGCAGTTCTTC.

The chain combines TRBV4-3 with TRBJ1-1, with D tentatively TRBD1 (5 bases). With 2 bases removed from V and 4 bases from J, the gap between germline ends came to 8 bases. This CDR3 spans 13 amino acids. Per the germline V gene, CDR1 is LGHNA and CDR2 is YSLEER. The CDR3 coding sequence is TGCGCCAGCAGCCAAAGGGGAGGCACTGAAGCTTTCTTT. Its translation is CASSQRGGTEAFF.

This clone has just one count. In DNA, the CDR3 is TGTGCCAGCTCACCACGGGGCGATGAGCAGTTCTTC. This sequence encodes CASSPRGDEQFF. The chain recombines TRBV18 with TRBJ2-1; possibly TRBD1 for D (5 bases). With 1 base removed from V and 8 bases from J, the gap between germline ends came to 6 bases. Per the germline V gene, CDR1 is KGHSH and CDR2 is LQKENI. CDR3 size: 12 residues.

This chain joins TRBV9 and TRBJ1-6; D unclear. CDR1 is SGDLS and CDR2 is YYNGEE in the germline V gene. V gave up 2 bases and J gave up 8 bases, with 14 bases separating them. The CDR3 is made up of 15 amino acids. The CDR3 coding sequence is TGTGCCAGCAGCGTGACCCCCCTAGGCGATTCACCCCTCCACTTT. It specifies CASSVTPLGDSPLHF.

A few counts support this clone. The chain carries TRBV21-1 and TRBJ2-6; the table's D call, TRBD2, was not checked against the DNA. TRBV21-1 is given as a pseudogene. The CDR3 totals 15 residues. The CDR3 nucleotides read TGTGCCAGCAGCAAAGCCCTCTCTGGGGCCAACGTCCTGACTTTC. The encoded protein is CASSKALSGANVLTF.

The chain links TRBV5-1 to TRBJ2-1, with TRBD1 matching 9 bases. V shed 1 base, J shed 7 bases, and the junction held 3 bases outside the gene matches. The germline V gene has CDR1 SGHRS and CDR2 YFSETQ. The CDR3 sequence is 14 residues long. The CDR3 nucleotides read TGCGCCAGCAGCTTGCAGACAGGGGGTAATGAGCAGTTCTTC. Amino acids: CASSLQTGGNEQFF. Full variable domain (outside the CDR3, taken from reference TRBV5-1 and TRBJ2-1): KAGVTQTPRYLIKTRGQQVTLSCSPISGHRSVSWYQQTPGQGLQFLFEYFSETQRNKGNFPGRFSGRQFSNSRSEMNVSTLELGDSALYLCASSLQTGGNEQFFGPGTRLTVL.

The chain uses TRBV19 and TRBJ1-5; the match to TRBD1 covers 7 bases. The junction had 11 bases not matched to a gene; V was cut back by 3 bases and J by 6 bases. CDR1 is LNHDA and CDR2 is SQIVND in the germline V gene (reference sequence). CDR3 length equals 16 residues. CDR3 bases: TGTGCCAGTAGTATGACGTACAGGGGACGGGGTCAGCCCCAGCATTTT. It specifies CASSMTYRGRGQPQHF.

This chain connects TRBV5-5 to TRBJ2-7; the D gene is possibly TRBD2 (6 bases). Trimming left V 0 bases short and J 2 bases short, with 12 bases between. The germline V gene has CDR1 SGHKS and CDR2 YYEKEE (reference sequence). CDR3 length: 15 amino acids. The CDR3 sequence is CASSLEAGGTYEQYF. The CDR3 region has the DNA TGTGCCAGCAGCTTGGAAGCAGGAGGGACCTACGAGCAGTACTTC.

The chain couples TRBV2 to TRBJ1-2; unclear D gene. Germline lookup yields CDR1 SNHLY and CDR2 FYNNEI. The CDR3 has 14 amino acids. Trimming shortened V by 0 bases and J by 3 bases, and 8 bases separated the two germline ends. The CDR3 spells CASSEARAYYGYTF. The CDR3 nucleotides are TGTGCCAGCAGTGAAGCGAGAGCCTACTATGGCTACACCTTC.

The chain carries TRBV29-1 and TRBJ2-3; 8 nucleotides align to TRBD1. The V gene's germline CDR1 is SQVTM and CDR2 ANQGSEA. This CDR3 spans 13 amino acids. Losses at the gene ends were 6 bases for V and 2 bases for J; bases not matched to a gene: 4. The CDR3 protein is CSVWTGSTDTQYF. The CDR3 DNA is TGCAGCGTGTGGACAGGGTCCACAGATACGCAGTATTTT.

DNA of the CDR3: TGTGCCAGCAGTGAACAGGGGGCGCGGGGAAACACCATATATTTT. Its protein is CASSEQGARGNTIYF. This rearrangement joins TRBV25-1 to TRBJ1-3; TRBD1 matches at 8 bases. CDR3 size: 15 residues. V lost 2 bases, J lost 4 bases, and 4 bases stayed unmatched. In germline, CDR1 is MGHDK, CDR2 SYGVNS.

This rearrangement joins TRBV6-1 to TRBJ2-7; 8 bases agree with TRBD1. The CDR3 sequence is 17 residues long. The germline gives CDR1 MNHNS, CDR2 SASEGT. V shed 2 bases and J 0 bases; nucleotides not matched to a gene: 9. The CDR3 protein is CASSELPTGDSSYEQYF. Written as DNA, the CDR3 is TGTGCCAGCAGTGAACTGCCGACAGGGGACAGCTCCTACGAGCAGTACTTC.

This chain joins TRBV2 and TRBJ2-7; 13 bases align to TRBD2. Germline trimming cut 6 bases from V and 6 bases from J; bases unmatched to any gene: 2. The V gene's germline CDR1 is SNHLY and CDR2 FYNNEI. CDR3 length: 13 residues. CDR3 in amino acids: CASSWTSGGEQYF. CDR3 sequence (DNA): TGTGCCAGCAGCTGGACTAGCGGGGGCGAGCAGTACTTC.

V gene TRBV3-1 (or the pseudogene TRBV3-2) combines with J gene TRBJ2-5; 11 bases are shared with TRBD2. V shed 1 base, J shed 3 bases, and the junction held 7 bases outside the gene matches. CDR3 length: 17 amino acids. Germline CDR1 reads LGHDT; CDR2 reads YNNKEL (reference sequence). The CDR3 DNA follows: TGTGCCAGCAGCCAAGGCGCCCGACTAGCGGGGAAAGAGACCCAGTACTTC. This codes for CASSQGARLAGKETQYF.

The rearrangement uses TRBV6-5 and TRBJ2-5, with TRBD2 matching over 8 bases. CDR3 length equals 15 residues. Unmatched junction bases numbered 5, after V lost 0 bases and J lost 5 bases. CDR1 is MNHEY and CDR2 is SVGAGI in the germline V gene. For the CDR3, the DNA is TGTGCCAGCAGTTACTCGGGACTAGTCGGGGAGACCCAGTACTTC. It encodes CASSYSGLVGETQYF.